This TCR beta chain was sequenced during a study of shared clonotypes between healthy human individuals. The V and J ends lost 1 base and 7 bases respectively, with 13 bases between them. The length of the CDR3 is 15 residues. Germline CDR1 is MGHRA and CDR2 is YSYEKL. Repertoires were generated with immunoSEQ multiplex PCR, while TCRdb's copy carries only in-frame clones and drops some. The data show approximately 470,000 clones, around 80% seen once. Sequences were obtained from PBMCs. The sequence was collected from a woman between 40 and 55 years old in good health. Some clones in this sample may be carry-over from other donors' samples. This chain links TRBV4-1 with TRBJ1-4; maybe TRBD1 (5 bases). The CDR3 nucleotides read TGCGCCAGCAGCCAAGGACAAGGGGCAGGTGAAAAACTGTTTTTT. It codes for CASSQGQGAGEKLFF.